This TCR beta chain is drawn from a study of T-cell memory formation after mild COVID-19. This clonotype was observed a few times. Looked up from germline, CDR1 is SGDLS and CDR2 is YYNGEE. The CDR3 totals 14 residues. Trimming pared 4 bases from V and 4 bases from J, leaving 14 bases between. In TCRdb, the 5' RACE reads were re-called with MiXCR into one record per CDR3 protein. The sample shows roughly 340,000 distinct CDR3 sequences, under 25% of them seen only once. The J gene is TRBJ2-5, the V gene TRBV9; the D is unclear. Sample: PBMCs or a T cell subset sorted from them (not recorded which). The sequence derives from a man aged 18 to 35 who had mild COVID-19 (a few samples of this study predate the infection). Cell type and time point are not known. The CDR3 protein is CASSPRGTAETQYF. The CDR3 DNA sequence: TGTGCCAGCAGCCCCCGCGGAACCGCAGAGACCCAGTACTTC.